One and the same sample provided the 20 T cell receptor beta chains below, sequenced in a study of identical twins. From the 5' RACE reads, TCRdb called clonotypes with MiXCR, one entry per CDR3 protein. The repertoire holds around 1.7 million distinct CDR3 sequences, with less than 35% as singletons. The sequenced material came from cord blood. Receptor source: a newborn girl in good health.

This clonotype turned up a few times. The chain employs TRBV7-2 and TRBJ2-7, with 7 bases that match TRBD2. The V segment lost 4 bases and the J segment 0 bases; nucleotides outside the gene matches: 3. The CDR3 totals 14 residues. CDR1 SGHTA and CDR2 FQGNSA come from the germline V gene. Here the CDR3 reads CASSWGGVSYEQYF. In nucleotides, the CDR3 is TGTGCCAGCAGCTGGGGGGGAGTCTCCTACGAGCAGTACTTC.

The chain employs TRBV5-1 and TRBJ1-4; D possibly corresponds to TRBD1 (5 bases). Germline values: CDR1 SGHRS, CDR2 YFSETQ. This CDR3 spans 15 amino acids. The V end lost 0 bases, the J end lost 6 bases, and 12 bases lay between the germline ends. The CDR3 sequence is CASSLVAGHHEKLFF. In DNA form, the CDR3 reads TGCGCCAGCAGCTTGGTGGCAGGGCATCATGAAAAACTGTTTTTT.

This clonotype was picked up a small number of times. J is TRBJ2-7 and V is TRBV3-1; no reliable D call. This CDR3 has 14 amino acids. Trimming pared 3 bases from V and 0 bases from J, leaving 9 bases between. From germline, CDR1 is LGHDT and CDR2 YNNKEL (reference sequence). The CDR3 here is CASSHDWPSYEQYF. For the CDR3, the DNA is TGTGCCAGCAGCCATGACTGGCCCTCCTACGAGCAGTACTTC.

This clonotype was seen a handful of times. The chain has TRBV10-2 and TRBJ2-3, with TRBD2 matching over 11 bases. Germline-derived CDR1 and CDR2 are WSHSY and SAAADI. The CDR3 totals 18 residues. V shed 2 bases, J shed 3 bases, and the junction held 10 bases outside the gene matches. CDR3 coding DNA: TGCGCCAGCAGTGAGCACCAACTAGCGGGGGATAGGACAGATACGCAGTATTTT. Translating it yields CASSEHQLAGDRTDTQYF.

In nucleotides, the CDR3 is TGTGCCAGCATTGGGGAGGGGGAGGACAAAAACATTCAGTACTTC. It yields the protein CASIGEGEDKNIQYF. The chain carries TRBV11-2 and TRBJ2-4; D perhaps matches TRBD2 (7 bases). Germline CDR1 reads SGHAT; CDR2 reads FQNNGV. The CDR3 consists of 15 residues. V was clipped by 7 bases and J by 3 bases, with 16 bases between them.

The sample holds many counts of this clonotype. The chain has TRBV28 and TRBJ2-1, with D uncertain. CDR3 size: 13 residues. Trimming removed 4 bases from V and 7 bases from J, with 11 bases in between. Germline CDR1 MDHEN, CDR2 SYDVKM. The CDR3 spells CASSCSHRNEQFF. The CDR3 region has the DNA TGTGCCAGCAGTTGTTCGCACCGGAATGAGCAGTTCTTC.

V usage is TRBV25-1 and J usage is TRBJ2-1, with TRBD1 matching over 10 bases. In germline, CDR1 is MGHDK, CDR2 SYGVNS. V lost 3 bases and J lost 6; bases outside the gene matches: 5. The CDR3 totals 15 residues. The CDR3 nucleotides read TGTGCCAGCAGTGATTTATGGACAGGGGGCAATGAGCAGTTCTTC. Translated: CASSDLWTGGNEQFF.

This clonotype has only a few counts. V and J are TRBV28 and TRBJ1-4, with 10 nucleotides matching TRBD1. J gave up 6 bases and V 4 bases, and 5 bases lay outside the gene matches. This CDR3 region has 15 residues. Germline loops: CDR1 MDHEN, CDR2 SYDVKM. The CDR3 bases are TGTGCCAGCAGTTCCCCTGGGACAGGGGATGAAAAACTGTTTTTT. Translating it yields CASSSPGTGDEKLFF.

In regard to this clonotype: This clone may be a read error of a much larger clone one base away. The CDR3 sequence: CAIRRGTSGGEEQFF. Written as DNA, the CDR3 is TGTGCCATCAGACGAGGGACTAGCGGGGGTGAAGAGCAGTTCTTC. The chain uses TRBV10-3 and TRBJ2-1, with 14 positions matching TRBD2. This CDR3 region has 15 residues. CDR1 ENHRY and CDR2 SYGVKD come from the germline V gene. Trimming removed 6 bases from V and 10 bases from J; junction bases left unmatched: 8.

This chain uses TRBV25-1 with TRBJ1-6; no clear D. The ends were cut back, 1 base at V and 11 bases at J, with 18 bases in the middle. The CDR3 is made up of 16 amino acids. Germline V gene sequence: CDR1 MGHDK, CDR2 SYGVNS. DNA for the CDR3: TGTGCCAGCAGTGAATCTGGACCGGTCGGAGGTACACCCCTCCACTTT. Translation gives CASSESGPVGGTPLHF. The full variable domain, rest sourced from reference TRBV25-1 and TRBJ1-6, is EADIYQTPRYLVIGTGKKITLECSQTMGHDKMYWYQQDPGMELHLIHYSYGVNSTEKGDLSSESTVSRIRTEHFPLTLESARPSHTSQYLCASSESGPVGGTPLHFGNGTRLTVT.

The gene calls are TRBV6-2 or TRBV6-3 and TRBJ2-5; D not resolved. The V gene's germline CDR1 is MNHEY and CDR2 SVGEGT. The CDR3 has 18 amino acids. Trimming removed 0 bases from V and 1 base from J, with 18 bases in between. CDR3 DNA sequence: TGTGCCAGCAGTTACTCGATTCGTCCGTTAGGGCCCCAAGAGACCCAGTACTTC. Protein product: CASSYSIRPLGPQETQYF.

V gene TRBV6-6 combines with J gene TRBJ2-5; D is uncertain. The germline gives CDR1 MNHNY, CDR2 SVGAGI (reference sequence). Trimming cost V 2 bases and J 11 bases, with 12 bases left between them. This CDR3 is 12 amino acids long. The CDR3, as DNA: TGTGCCAGCAGTTACATAATAAACGGGCAGTACTTC. This encodes CASSYIINGQYF.

The CDR3 DNA follows: TGTGCCAGCAGTATCGAGGCAGGGGGTTGGTATGGCTACACCTTC. It specifies CASSIEAGGWYGYTF. The J gene is TRBJ1-2, the V gene TRBV6-1, with 7 bases lining up with TRBD1. V was pared by 5 bases and J by 5 bases, with 11 bases of the junction left unmatched. Germline V gives CDR1 MNHNS, CDR2 SASEGT. The CDR3 spans 15 residues.

The rearrangement links TRBV20-1 to TRBJ2-1; TRBD1 agrees at 7 bases. The CDR3 consists of 12 residues. Losses at the gene ends were 2 bases for V and 6 bases for J; bases not matched to a gene: 1. Germline-derived CDR1 and CDR2 are DFQATT and SNEGSKA (reference sequence). CDR3 sequence (DNA): TGCAGTGCTAGAAGGGGGCCCAATGAGCAGTTCTTC. Translation gives CSARRGPNEQFF.

This clonotype was counted at least ten times. The chain combines TRBV5-1 with TRBJ2-3, with no clear D. Per the germline V gene, CDR1 is SGHRS and CDR2 is YFSETQ. The CDR3 extends over 14 amino acids. The V and J ends lost 7 bases and 4 bases respectively, with 16 bases between them. The CDR3 here is CASAPRSMADTQYF. CDR3 in DNA: TGCGCCAGCGCACCAAGGTCTATGGCAGATACGCAGTATTTT. Together with reference TRBV5-1 and TRBJ2-3, the CDR3 gives the full variable domain: KAGVTQTPRYLIKTRGQQVTLSCSPISGHRSVSWYQQTPGQGLQFLFEYFSETQRNKGNFPGRFSGRQFSNSRSEMNVSTLELGDSALYLCASAPRSMADTQYFGPGTRLTVL.

The rearrangement links TRBV28 to TRBJ1-4; 11 nucleotides align to TRBD1. Germline V gives CDR1 MDHEN, CDR2 SYDVKM. V shed 8 bases, J shed 11 bases, and the junction held 1 base outside the gene matches. The CDR3 extends over 11 amino acids. The CDR3 sequence: CASGTGGKLFF. In DNA, the CDR3 is TGTGCCAGCGGGACAGGGGGTAAACTGTTTTTT.

V and J are TRBV28 and TRBJ1-5; TRBD1 matches at 7 bases. Trimming removed 10 bases from V and 2 bases from J; junction bases left unmatched: 8. The CDR3 consists of 14 residues. Germline values: CDR1 MDHEN, CDR2 SYDVKM. CDR3 nucleotides: TGTGCCACTGTACAGGGGAATGGCAATCAGCCCCAGCATTTT. Protein: CATVQGNGNQPQHF.

V is TRBV2 and J is TRBJ1-2, with 8 bases lining up with TRBD1. The germline gives CDR1 SNHLY, CDR2 FYNNEI. The CDR3 has 14 residues. V was clipped by 5 bases and J by 6 bases; unmatched bases: 8. The CDR3 protein is CASSLETGGDGYTF. CDR3 sequence (DNA): TGTGCCAGCAGTCTAGAAACAGGGGGGGATGGCTACACCTTC.

This clonotype occurred a few times. This chain links TRBV7-2 with TRBJ2-1, with a weak D call TRBD1 (6 bases). Germline V gene lookup returns CDR1 SGHTA and CDR2 FQGNSA. The length of the CDR3 is 15 residues. V was trimmed by 1 base and J by 7 bases, leaving 14 bases between them. CDR3 DNA sequence: TGTGCCAGCAGCTTAGTTGGGGGCGCTGGGAATGAGCAGTTCTTC. Its protein product is CASSLVGGAGNEQFF. The full variable domain, completed using reference TRBV7-2 and TRBJ2-1, is GAGVSQSPSNKVTEKGKDVELRCDPISGHTALYWYRQSLGQGLEFLIYFQGNSAPDKSGLPSDRFSAERTGGSVSTLTIQRTQQEDSAVYLCASSLVGGAGNEQFFGPGTRLTVL.

The chain couples TRBV20-1 to TRBJ1-2, with unresolved D. Between the trimmed V and J ends, which lost 8 bases and 0 bases, there was a span of 7 bases. Per germline, CDR1 DFQATT and CDR2 SNEGSKA (reference sequence). The CDR3 is 11 amino acids. The CDR3 region has the DNA TGCAGTACCACAGCTAACTATGGCTACACCTTC. Residues: CSTTANYGYTF.